These 26 T cell receptor beta chains share one sample of origin, sequenced in a study of blood T cell repertoires in COVID-19. The assay was immunoSEQ multiplex PCR, and TCRdb's table has in-frame clones only and misses some. The table shows around 160,000 clones, with 84% occurring only once. The sequencing input was PBMCs or T cells enriched from blood (not recorded which). These receptors all come from a woman aged 50 to 60 who had been exposed to COVID-19.

The sample holds a few counts of this clone. The rearrangement uses TRBV10-2 and TRBJ2-7; D may be TRBD2 (6 bases). With 1 base removed from V and 4 bases from J, the gap between germline ends came to 14 bases. The CDR3 spans 15 residues. Germline CDR1 is WSHSY and CDR2 is SAAADI. DNA for the CDR3: TGCGCCAGCAGTGAGTGGTTTGGAGGGATTTACGAGCAGTACTTC. This codes for CASSEWFGGIYEQYF.

The chain recombines TRBV6-5 with TRBJ1-5; no clear D. The germline V gene encodes CDR1 MNHEY and CDR2 SVGAGI. The germline V and J ends were trimmed by 8 bases and 7 bases, with 12 bases remaining between them. This CDR3 contains 12 residues. The CDR3 sequence: CASQTGGQPQHF. CDR3 bases: TGTGCCAGCCAAACTGGAGGCCAGCCCCAGCATTTT.

J is TRBJ1-2 and V is TRBV12-3 or TRBV12-4; D remains ambiguous. V was cut by 5 bases and J by 2 bases, with 3 bases left in between. CDR3 length: 11 residues. The CDR3 nucleotides are TGTGCCAGCAGTCAAAACTATGGCTACACCTTC. Residues: CASSQNYGYTF.

V usage is TRBV9 and J usage is TRBJ1-1, with a weak D call TRBD1 (5 bases). The CDR3 has 17 amino acids. Germline CDR1 SGDLS, CDR2 YYNGEE. V was pared by 0 bases and J by 3 bases, with 18 bases between. CDR3 region: CASSVAVGGGLDTEAFF. The CDR3, as DNA: TGTGCCAGCAGCGTAGCGGTGGGGGGAGGCTTGGACACTGAAGCTTTCTTT.

The chain links TRBV6-5 to TRBJ1-1; D perhaps matches TRBD1 (5 bases). This CDR3 region has 14 residues. Germline CDR1 MNHEY, CDR2 SVGAGI. V shed 6 bases and J shed 5 bases, with 16 bases lying between them. CDR3 coding DNA: TGTGCCAGCAGGTGGGGGGGTATTACAACTGAAGCTTTCTTT. Protein sequence: CASRWGGITTEAFF.

The CDR3 DNA reads as TGTGCCAGCAGAGAGACAGGGGGAAATCAGCCCCAGCATTTT. Translated, it gives CASRETGGNQPQHF. V is TRBV6-5 and J is TRBJ1-5; 9 bases match TRBD1. CDR3 length: 14 amino acids. V trimming: 6 bases; J trimming: 4 bases; junction bases outside the gene matches: 4. The germline gives CDR1 MNHEY, CDR2 SVGAGI.

The chain employs TRBV7-9 and TRBJ2-5; no reliable D call. V lost 5 bases to trimming and J lost 5 bases, with 9 bases between them. Per germline, CDR1 SEHNR and CDR2 FQNEAQ (reference sequence). The CDR3 spans 12 residues. The CDR3 protein is CASSPVGETQYF. The CDR3 nucleotides are TGTGCCAGCAGCCCCGTCGGGGAGACCCAGTACTTC.

The gene calls are TRBV12-3 or TRBV12-4 and TRBJ1-1, with TRBD1 as a possible D gene (5 bases). This CDR3 has 12 amino acids. V was shortened by 6 bases and J by 8 bases, with 13 bases between the two germline ends. The DNA of the CDR3 is TGTGCCAGCAGCTATGGGGCTTCGGAAGCTTTCTTT. This translates into CASSYGASEAFF.

The gene calls are TRBV3-1 (or the pseudogene TRBV3-2) and TRBJ1-5; D possibly corresponds to TRBD1 (5 bases). Trimming stripped 0 bases from V and 6 bases from J, with 12 bases between. Germline assignment: CDR1 LGHDT and CDR2 YNNKEL (reference sequence). This CDR3 has 15 amino acids. CDR3 residues: CASSQDSGGGQPQHF. The CDR3 DNA is TGTGCCAGCAGCCAAGATTCGGGGGGGGGTCAGCCCCAGCATTTT.

The V call is TRBV10-3, the J call TRBJ1-4, with 8 bases that match TRBD1. CDR3 length: 17 residues. With V trimmed by 5 bases and J by 4 bases, 12 bases remained unmatched. Per the germline V gene, CDR1 is ENHRY and CDR2 is SYGVKD. CDR3 nucleotide sequence: TGTGCCATCAGTCCCGGGACAGGTGATTTTGTTAATGAAAAACTGTTTTTT. It codes for CAISPGTGDFVNEKLFF.

In this sample, this clone turned up a few times. J is TRBJ1-2 and V is TRBV25-1; a weak D match, TRBD1 (5 bases). The CDR3 contains 15 residues. CDR1 MGHDK and CDR2 SYGVNS come from the germline V gene. Deletions cut 1 base from V and 9 bases from J, with 18 bases between. The CDR3 nucleotides are TGTGCCAGCAGTGAATTAGCAGGGTTTGACTCGAGCTACACCTTC. Its translation is CASSELAGFDSSYTF.

The V and J genes are TRBV6-5 and TRBJ2-3; 10 bases are shared with TRBD1. This CDR3 region has 15 residues. J gave up 4 bases and V 5 bases, and 6 bases lay outside the gene matches. The germline V gene encodes CDR1 MNHEY and CDR2 SVGAGI. DNA of the CDR3: TGTGCCAGCAGTACCTCGACAGGGGGCGCAGATACGCAGTATTTT. Translation gives CASSTSTGGADTQYF.

This chain links TRBV30 with TRBJ2-1, with D perhaps matching TRBD1 (5 bases). CDR3 length equals 14 residues. V lost 5 bases and J lost 0, with 11 bases in between. Germline loops: CDR1 GTSNPN, CDR2 SVGIG (reference sequence). The DNA for the CDR3 is TGTGCCTGGGATTGGGGCAGCTCCTACAATGAGCAGTTCTTC. It is translated as CAWDWGSSYNEQFF.

The V and J genes are TRBV5-1 and TRBJ2-1, with TRBD2 matching 13 bases. The V segment lost 0 bases and the J segment 7 bases; nucleotides outside the gene matches: 4. Germline-derived CDR1 and CDR2 are SGHRS and YFSETQ. There are 16 residues in the CDR3. The CDR3 loop is CASSLALAGGRNEQFF. CDR3 nucleotide sequence: TGCGCCAGCAGCTTGGCACTAGCGGGGGGGCGTAATGAGCAGTTCTTC.

The chain carries TRBV6-4 and TRBJ2-2, with TRBD2 matching 10 bases. The germline gives CDR1 MRHNA, CDR2 SNTAGT. The length of the CDR3 is 17 residues. The J segment lost 4 bases and the V segment lost 4 bases, leaving 9 bases of the junction unmatched. The CDR3 DNA follows: TGTGCCAGCAGTGCCCTAGCGGGGGCCCCGGGCACCGGGGAGCTGTTTTTT. Its protein is CASSALAGAPGTGELFF.

The J gene is TRBJ1-4, the V gene TRBV19; maybe TRBD1 (6 bases). V was cut by 1 base and J by 7 bases, with 13 bases left in between. The CDR3 runs 15 residues. Germline assignment: CDR1 LNHDA and CDR2 SQIVND (reference sequence). The DNA for the CDR3 is TGTGCCAGTAGTATAGGCAGGGGCCGCGGTGAAAAACTGTTTTTT. Translated, it gives CASSIGRGRGEKLFF.

The chain recombines TRBV12-2 with TRBJ1-6; the DNA was not compared with TRBD1, the D call given in the table. TRBV12-2 is a pseudogene. The CDR3 covers 15 residues. Here the CDR3 reads CASPTGGHYNSPLHF. The CDR3 DNA reads as TGTGCAAGTCCAACAGGGGGCCATTATAATTCACCCCTCCACTTT.

This chain connects TRBV23-1 to TRBJ2-5; tentatively, D is TRBD1 (5 bases). TRBV23-1 is designated an ORF whose function remains uncertain. Trimming removed 0 bases from V and 0 bases from J, with 11 bases in between. There are 16 residues in the CDR3. The CDR3 protein is CASSQSKDKYQETQYF. Written as DNA, the CDR3 is TGCGCCAGCAGTCAATCGAAGGACAAGTACCAAGAGACCCAGTACTTC.

The chain is built from TRBV7-9 and TRBJ2-1; 8 bases align to TRBD2. The length of the CDR3 is 13 residues. The V gene's germline CDR1 is SEHNR and CDR2 FQNEAQ (reference sequence). Germline trimming cut 1 base from V and 7 bases from J; bases unmatched to any gene: 0. The CDR3 here is CASSLVAGNEQFF. CDR3 coding DNA: TGTGCCAGCAGCTTAGTAGCGGGGAATGAGCAGTTCTTC.

This clone is a singleton in its sample. The CDR3 DNA sequence: TGCAGTGCTAACGGGGGGAATGAGCAGTTCTTC. It specifies CSANGGNEQFF. The chain recombines TRBV20-1 with TRBJ2-1; 7 nucleotides line up with TRBD2. The CDR3 contains 11 residues. Germline V gives CDR1 DFQATT, CDR2 SNEGSKA (reference sequence). Trimming took 4 bases from V and 7 from J; bases not matched to a gene: 1.

This chain links TRBV6-4 with TRBJ2-2; 11 bases fit TRBD2. V lost 6 bases and J lost 6; bases outside the gene matches: 9. The germline gives CDR1 MRHNA, CDR2 SNTAGT. The CDR3 sequence is 16 residues long. This CDR3 reads CASSELAGGNAGELFF. The CDR3 DNA sequence: TGTGCCAGCAGCGAGCTAGCGGGAGGAAACGCCGGGGAGCTGTTTTTT.

V gene TRBV7-2 combines with J gene TRBJ1-2, with 7 bases that match TRBD1. The germline V gene encodes CDR1 SGHTA and CDR2 FQGNSA. CDR3 length: 15 amino acids. The J segment lost 4 bases and the V segment lost 5 bases, leaving 10 bases of the junction unmatched. As DNA, the CDR3 is TGTGCCAGCAGCCCACCTATGCAGGGGGGCTATGGCTACACCTTC. As protein: CASSPPMQGGYGYTF. The full variable domain, its missing parts supplied by reference TRBV7-2 and TRBJ1-2, is GAGVSQSPSNKVTEKGKDVELRCDPISGHTALYWYRQSLGQGLEFLIYFQGNSAPDKSGLPSDRFSAERTGGSVSTLTIQRTQQEDSAVYLCASSPPMQGGYGYTFGSGTRLTVV.

CDR3 sequence reads: CASSYLQDRDGYTF. The CDR3 nucleotides read TGTGCCAGCAGTTACCTCCAGGACAGGGATGGCTACACCTTC. The chain employs TRBV27 and TRBJ1-2; 8 bases fit TRBD1. The V gene end was trimmed by 4 bases and the J gene end by 6 bases; junction bases not matched to a gene: 7. The CDR3 covers 14 residues. Germline V gene data show CDR1 as MNHEY and CDR2 as SMNVEV (reference sequence).

This chain links TRBV6-1 with TRBJ1-3; 9 nucleotides match TRBD1. Germline lookup yields CDR1 MNHNS and CDR2 SASEGT. The CDR3 consists of 17 residues. V gave up 4 bases and J gave up 4 bases; unmatched junction bases: 11. DNA of the CDR3: TGTGCCAGCAGTGGGACTTCACAGGGGGCTGTAGGAAACACCATATATTTT. Its protein is CASSGTSQGAVGNTIYF.

This rearrangement joins TRBV5-4 to TRBJ2-7; 9 bases match TRBD2. CDR1 is SGHNT, CDR2 YYREEE, per germline (reference sequence). With 4 bases clipped from V and 3 bases from J, the junction kept 8 bases outside the gene matches. The CDR3 is 15 residues long. The CDR3 nucleotides read TGTGCCAGCAGCATATCGGGACTAGCAGTCTACGAGCAGTACTTC. This sequence encodes CASSISGLAVYEQYF.

The chain combines TRBV6-6 with TRBJ1-2; 8 bases match TRBD1. The V segment lost 5 bases and the J segment 2 bases; nucleotides outside the gene matches: 7. Germline CDR1 reads MNHNY; CDR2 reads SVGAGI (reference sequence). The CDR3 is 15 amino acids. The CDR3 coding sequence is TGTGCCAGCAGTCAAACCACAGGGGGGAACTATGGCTACACCTTC. It yields the protein CASSQTTGGNYGYTF.